Reported below is one T cell receptor (beta chain). This CDR3 comprises 17 residues. The germline CDR1 and CDR2 sequences are SGHAT and FQNNGV. V lost 1 base and J 3 bases, leaving 17 bases between the germline ends. Authors' methods: Reference gene primer amplification gave estimated nucleated cell counts. TCRdb's copy holds only in-frame clones and misses some; the assay was immunoSEQ multiplex PCR. For V, J and clone size, that table is used; D and trimming come from the DNA. This table holds 98,000 or so clones, more than 80% found once. The data are from a study of blood T cell repertoires in COVID-19. Turning to the study itself: Sites in the United States, Italy and Spain provided acute and convalescent COVID-19 samples. From T cells, B-cell-depleted T cells, or PBMCs came the material, which was cDNA or gDNA.

What was sequenced was peripheral blood. This clonotype originated in a man aged 55 to 70 with acute or convalescent COVID-19. The chain joins TRBV11-2 to TRBJ2-3, with D perhaps matching TRBD2 (6 bases). The CDR3 region is CASSLVWGDGSTDTQYF. The CDR3 nucleotides read TGTGCCAGCAGCTTAGTGTGGGGGGACGGGAGTACAGATACGCAGTATTTT.